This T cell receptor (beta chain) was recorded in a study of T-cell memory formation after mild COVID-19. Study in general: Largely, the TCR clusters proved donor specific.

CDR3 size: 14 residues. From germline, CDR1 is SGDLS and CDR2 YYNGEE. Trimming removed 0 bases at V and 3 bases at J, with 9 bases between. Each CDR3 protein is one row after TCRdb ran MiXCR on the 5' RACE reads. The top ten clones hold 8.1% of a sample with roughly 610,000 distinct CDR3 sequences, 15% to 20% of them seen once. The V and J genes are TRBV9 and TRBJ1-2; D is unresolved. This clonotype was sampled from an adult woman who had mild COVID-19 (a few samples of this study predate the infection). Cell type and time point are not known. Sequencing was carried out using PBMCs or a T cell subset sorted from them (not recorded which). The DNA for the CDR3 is TGTGCCAGCAGCGTAGGGGAGAATCACTATGGCTACACCTTC. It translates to CASSVGENHYGYTF.